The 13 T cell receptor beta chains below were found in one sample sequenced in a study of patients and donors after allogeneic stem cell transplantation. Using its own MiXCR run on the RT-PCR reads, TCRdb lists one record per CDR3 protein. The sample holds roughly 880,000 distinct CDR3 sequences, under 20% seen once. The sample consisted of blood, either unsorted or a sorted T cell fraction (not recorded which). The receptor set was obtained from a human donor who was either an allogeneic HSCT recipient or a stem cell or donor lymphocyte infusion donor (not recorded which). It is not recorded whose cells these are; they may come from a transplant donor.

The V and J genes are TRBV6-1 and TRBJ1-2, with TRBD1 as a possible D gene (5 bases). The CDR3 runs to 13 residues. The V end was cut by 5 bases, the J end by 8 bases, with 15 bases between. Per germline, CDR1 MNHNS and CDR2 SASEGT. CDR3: CASSRGRVGGYTF. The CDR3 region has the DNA TGTGCCAGCAGTAGGGGCAGGGTTGGCGGCTACACCTTC.

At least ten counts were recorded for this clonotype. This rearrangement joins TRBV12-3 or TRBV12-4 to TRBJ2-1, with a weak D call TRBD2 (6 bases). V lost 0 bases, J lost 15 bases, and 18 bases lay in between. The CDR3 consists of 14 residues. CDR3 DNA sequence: TGTGCCAGCAGTTTAGCGAGGGCGACCACGGGACTGTTCTTC. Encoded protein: CASSLARATTGLFF.

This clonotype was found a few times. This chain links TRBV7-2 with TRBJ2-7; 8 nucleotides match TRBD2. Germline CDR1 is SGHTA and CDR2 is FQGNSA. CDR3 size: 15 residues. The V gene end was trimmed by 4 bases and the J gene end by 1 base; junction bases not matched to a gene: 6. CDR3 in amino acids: CASSSTSGASYEQYF. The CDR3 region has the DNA TGTGCCAGCAGCTCTACTAGCGGTGCTTCCTACGAGCAGTACTTC.

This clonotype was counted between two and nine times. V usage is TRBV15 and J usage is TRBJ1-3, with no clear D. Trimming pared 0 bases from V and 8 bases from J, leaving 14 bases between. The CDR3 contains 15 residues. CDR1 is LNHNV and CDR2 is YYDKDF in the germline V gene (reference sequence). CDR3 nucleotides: TGTGCCACCAGCAGAGATCGGGCAATTCCCCACACCATATATTTT. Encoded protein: CATSRDRAIPHTIYF.

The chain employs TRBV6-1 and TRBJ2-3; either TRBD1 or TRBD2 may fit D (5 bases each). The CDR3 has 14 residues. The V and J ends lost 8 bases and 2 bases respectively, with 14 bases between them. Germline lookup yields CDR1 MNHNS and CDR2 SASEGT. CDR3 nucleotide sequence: TGTGCCAGCGTTGGGGGAACGGTCACAGATACGCAGTATTTT. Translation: CASVGGTVTDTQYF.

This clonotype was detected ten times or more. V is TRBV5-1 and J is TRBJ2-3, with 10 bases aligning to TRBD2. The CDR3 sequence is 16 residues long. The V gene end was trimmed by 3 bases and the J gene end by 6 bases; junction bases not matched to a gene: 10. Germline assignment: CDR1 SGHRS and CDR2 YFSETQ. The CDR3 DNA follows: TGCGCCAGCAGCTCAGCCGGGACTAGCGTTCATGATACGCAGTATTTT. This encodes CASSSAGTSVHDTQYF.

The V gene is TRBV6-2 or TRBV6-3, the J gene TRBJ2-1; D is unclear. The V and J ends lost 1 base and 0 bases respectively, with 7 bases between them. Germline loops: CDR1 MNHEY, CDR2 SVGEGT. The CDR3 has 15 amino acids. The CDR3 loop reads CASSYFGDSYNEQFF. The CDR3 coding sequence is TGTGCCAGCAGTTACTTTGGCGACTCCTACAATGAGCAGTTCTTC.

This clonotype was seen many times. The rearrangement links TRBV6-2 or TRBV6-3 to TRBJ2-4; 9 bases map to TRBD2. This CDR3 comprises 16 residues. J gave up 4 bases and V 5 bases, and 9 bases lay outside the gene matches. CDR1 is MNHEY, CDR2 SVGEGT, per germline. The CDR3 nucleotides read TGTGCCAGCAGTCAGCGGGCTAGCGGGGATAAAAACATTCAGTACTTC. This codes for CASSQRASGDKNIQYF.

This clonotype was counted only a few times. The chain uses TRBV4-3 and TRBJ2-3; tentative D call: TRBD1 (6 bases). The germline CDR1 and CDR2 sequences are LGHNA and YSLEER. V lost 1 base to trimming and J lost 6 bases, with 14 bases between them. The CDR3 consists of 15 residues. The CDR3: CASSQGLARGDTQYF. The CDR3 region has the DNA TGCGCCAGCAGCCAAGGTTTAGCTAGGGGGGATACGCAGTATTTT.

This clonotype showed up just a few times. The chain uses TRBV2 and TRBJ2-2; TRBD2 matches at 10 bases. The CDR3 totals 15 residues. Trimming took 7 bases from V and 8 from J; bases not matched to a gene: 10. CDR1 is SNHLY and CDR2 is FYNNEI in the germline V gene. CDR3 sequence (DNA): TGTGCCAGCACACAGGGGCTAGCGGGAGCTGGGGAGCTGTTTTTT. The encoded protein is CASTQGLAGAGELFF.

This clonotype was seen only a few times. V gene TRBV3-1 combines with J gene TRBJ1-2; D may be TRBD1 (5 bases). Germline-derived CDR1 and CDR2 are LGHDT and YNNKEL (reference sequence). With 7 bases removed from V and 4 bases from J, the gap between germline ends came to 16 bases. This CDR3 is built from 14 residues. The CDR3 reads CASTEWGGVYGYTF. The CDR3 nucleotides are TGTGCCAGCACGGAATGGGGCGGAGTCTATGGCTACACCTTC.

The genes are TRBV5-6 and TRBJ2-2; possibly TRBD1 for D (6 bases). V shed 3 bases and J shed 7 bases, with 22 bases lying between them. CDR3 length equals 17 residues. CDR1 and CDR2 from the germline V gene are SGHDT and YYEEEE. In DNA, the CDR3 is TGTGCCAGCAGCTCACCGGGACAAATAGACGGGGTCGGGGAGCTGTTTTTT. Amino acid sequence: CASSSPGQIDGVGELFF.

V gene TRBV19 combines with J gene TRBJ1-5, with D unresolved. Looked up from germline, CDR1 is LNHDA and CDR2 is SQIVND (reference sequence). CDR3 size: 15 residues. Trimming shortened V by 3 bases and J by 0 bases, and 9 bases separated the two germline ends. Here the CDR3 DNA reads TGTGCCAGTAGTATGAGTCGAGGTAGCAATCAGCCCCAGCATTTT. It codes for CASSMSRGSNQPQHF.